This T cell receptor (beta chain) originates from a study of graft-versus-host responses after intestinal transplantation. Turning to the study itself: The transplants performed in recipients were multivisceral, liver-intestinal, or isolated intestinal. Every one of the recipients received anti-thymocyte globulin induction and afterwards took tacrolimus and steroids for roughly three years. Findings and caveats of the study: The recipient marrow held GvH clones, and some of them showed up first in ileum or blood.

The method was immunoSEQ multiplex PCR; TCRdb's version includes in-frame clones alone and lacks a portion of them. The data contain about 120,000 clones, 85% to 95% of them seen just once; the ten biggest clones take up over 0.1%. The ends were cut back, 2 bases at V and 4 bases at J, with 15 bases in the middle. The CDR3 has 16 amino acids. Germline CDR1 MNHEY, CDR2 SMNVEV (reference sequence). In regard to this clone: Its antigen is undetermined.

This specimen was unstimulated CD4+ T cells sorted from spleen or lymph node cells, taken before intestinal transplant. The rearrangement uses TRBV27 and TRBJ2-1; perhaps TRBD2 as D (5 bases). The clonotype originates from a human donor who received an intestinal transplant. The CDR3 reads CASSLRAARGYNEQFF. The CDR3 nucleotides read TGTGCCAGCAGTTTACGGGCCGCCCGAGGGTACAATGAGCAGTTCTTC.